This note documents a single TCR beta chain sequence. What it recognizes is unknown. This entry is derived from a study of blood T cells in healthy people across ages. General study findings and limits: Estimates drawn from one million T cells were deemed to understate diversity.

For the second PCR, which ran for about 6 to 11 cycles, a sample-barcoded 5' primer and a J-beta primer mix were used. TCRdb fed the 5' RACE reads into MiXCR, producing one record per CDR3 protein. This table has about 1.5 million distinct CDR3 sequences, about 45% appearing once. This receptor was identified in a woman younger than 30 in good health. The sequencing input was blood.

The CDR3 DNA is TGTGCCAGCACCCCCGCGGGGGAAGGCAATCAGCCCCAGCATTTT. As protein: CASTPAGEGNQPQHF. The chain couples TRBV6-5 to TRBJ1-5; D possibly corresponds to TRBD1 (5 bases). This CDR3 is built from 15 residues. Germline CDR1 is MNHEY and CDR2 is SVGAGI. Trimming cost V 7 bases and J 2 bases, with 15 bases left between them.